These 30 T cell receptor beta chains share one sample of origin, sequenced in a study of resident and recirculating memory T cells in vitiligo (dated by TCRdb to the late 2010s). Library preparation employed the immunoSEQ multiplex PCR assay. Drawn from immuneACCESS, this table holds only the in-frame rearrangements with V and J called that TCRdb kept. Clones are partly lost; checked studies trace under half to an unresolved V gene and leave the rest unexplained. The sample yields tens of thousands of clones; 92% were counted once. The top ten clonotypes cover 5% of the sample. The sequenced material came from blood. Receptors originate from a male donor with vitiligo.

The J gene is TRBJ1-1, the V gene TRBV30; D unclear. Germline V gene sequence: CDR1 GTSNPN, CDR2 SVGIG (reference sequence). Trimming cost V 5 bases and J 0 bases, with 10 bases left between them. The CDR3 loop spans 13 amino acids. The CDR3 sequence is CAWATGMNTEAFF. For the CDR3, the DNA is TGTGCCTGGGCGACGGGTATGAACACTGAAGCTTTCTTT.

The chain uses TRBV11-2 and TRBJ2-5; D is uncertain. The CDR3 is made up of 13 amino acids. V was clipped by 4 bases and J by 1 base, with 7 bases between them. Germline V gene lookup returns CDR1 SGHAT and CDR2 FQNNGV. CDR3 loop: CASSWAGQETQYF. For the CDR3, the DNA is TGTGCCAGCAGCTGGGCAGGCCAAGAGACCCAGTACTTC.

This chain connects TRBV7-3 to TRBJ2-1; the D gene is possibly TRBD1 (5 bases). V was pared by 3 bases and J by 8 bases, with 17 bases between. Germline CDR1 reads SGHTA; CDR2 reads FQGTGA. The CDR3 sequence is 15 residues long. The DNA of the CDR3 is TGTGCCAGCAGCTTGGTGCAGGGAAGGGCGGATGAGCAGTTCTTC. It is translated as CASSLVQGRADEQFF.

V and J are TRBV4-1 and TRBJ2-7, with D maybe TRBD1 (5 bases). There are 16 residues in the CDR3. Germline assignment: CDR1 MGHRA and CDR2 YSYEKL. V dropped 0 bases and J dropped 0 bases, with 12 bases sitting between them. For the CDR3, the DNA is TGCGCCAGCAGCCAAGAAGAGACAGCGAGCTCCTACGAGCAGTACTTC. Translated: CASSQEETASSYEQYF.

The CDR3 DNA reads as TGCAGCGCGGATGCGGGGCCACGGGATGGCTACACCTTC. It translates to CSADAGPRDGYTF. This rearrangement joins TRBV29-1 to TRBJ1-2; D might be TRBD1 (5 bases). Germline V gene sequence: CDR1 SQVTM, CDR2 ANQGSEA. The CDR3 loop spans 13 amino acids. V lost 7 bases and J 6 bases, leaving 18 bases between the germline ends.

This chain connects TRBV12-2 to TRBJ2-7; TRBD1, as called in the table, went unchecked against the DNA. TRBV12-2 is described as a pseudogene. CDR3 length equals 16 residues. The CDR3 bases are TGTGCAAGTCGCTTAGCCAGGACAGGGAGGACCTACGAGCAGTACTTC. Its protein product is CASRLARTGRTYEQYF.

CDR3 residues: CASNRAGTGSTVTF. CDR3 coding DNA: TGTGCCAGCAACCGAGCCGGGACAGGGTCCACTGTAACCTTC. The chain links TRBV7-3 to TRBJ1-2; 9 bases are a match to TRBD1. The CDR3 is 14 amino acids. Germline loops: CDR1 SGHTA, CDR2 FQGTGA. V lost 7 bases, J lost 14 bases, and 17 bases stayed unmatched. Using reference TRBV7-3 and TRBJ1-2 for the parts outside the CDR3, the full variable domain is GAGVSQTPSNKVTEKGKYVELRCDPISGHTALYWYRQSLGQGPEFLIYFQGTGAADDSGLPNDRFFAVRPEGSVSTLKIQRTERGDSAVYLCASNRAGTGSTVTFGSGTRLTVV.

This clone was detected only a few times. The chain has TRBV19 and TRBJ2-7, with 7 nucleotides matching TRBD2. Germline CDR1 is LNHDA and CDR2 is SQIVND (reference sequence). This CDR3 has 14 residues. The V and J ends lost 4 bases and 3 bases, in that order; junction bases with no gene match: 6. CDR3: CASSTLAANYEQYF. CDR3 bases: TGTGCCAGTAGTACTCTAGCGGCAAACTACGAGCAGTACTTC.

The chain couples TRBV15 to TRBJ2-3; 7 bases match TRBD2. The V gene's germline CDR1 is LNHNV and CDR2 YYDKDF (reference sequence). J was trimmed by 5 bases and V by 3 bases; bases with no gene match: 8. The CDR3 totals 15 residues. The CDR3 sequence: CATSRPGASGDTQYF. The CDR3 coding sequence is TGTGCCACCAGCAGGCCTGGGGCTAGCGGAGATACGCAGTATTTT.

The chain links TRBV29-1 to TRBJ2-3; D is possibly TRBD2 (6 bases). The germline gives CDR1 SQVTM, CDR2 ANQGSEA. Trimming left V 7 bases short and J 0 bases short, with 20 bases between. The CDR3 totals 16 residues. The CDR3 DNA is TGCAGCGCCCGGACCAATAGCGGAGATAGCACAGATACGCAGTATTTT. Translated, it gives CSARTNSGDSTDTQYF.

The chain links TRBV9 to TRBJ2-1, with 8 positions matching TRBD2. The CDR3 is 15 amino acids. Trimming cost V 4 bases and J 3 bases; bases outside gene matches: 6. The germline gives CDR1 SGDLS, CDR2 YYNGEE. This chain's CDR3 is CASSTSGGIYNEQFF. The CDR3 DNA is TGTGCCAGCAGCACGAGCGGGGGAATCTACAATGAGCAGTTCTTC.

The chain links TRBV2 to TRBJ1-1; D gene unclear. Per germline, CDR1 SNHLY and CDR2 FYNNEI. Trimming left V 9 bases short and J 1 base short, with 12 bases between. CDR3 size: 13 residues. CDR3 coding DNA: TGTGCCAGACAACCCCAGCGGAACACTGAAGCTTTCTTT. This encodes CARQPQRNTEAFF.

The V gene is TRBV19, the J gene TRBJ2-3, with 7 bases aligning to TRBD2. This CDR3 is 15 amino acids long. Per germline, CDR1 LNHDA and CDR2 SQIVND (reference sequence). The junction had 8 bases not matched to a gene; V was cut back by 4 bases and J by 4 bases. The CDR3: CASSTPGGWADTQYF. The CDR3 DNA sequence: TGTGCCAGTAGTACCCCGGGAGGTTGGGCAGATACGCAGTATTTT.

The CDR3 is CASSLPRSSYEQYF. The CDR3 DNA follows: TGCGCCAGCAGTCTGCCGCGGAGCTCCTACGAGCAGTACTTC. The chain employs TRBV23-1 and TRBJ2-7; D is ambiguous. TRBV23-1 is identified as an open reading frame with a role that is uncertain. This CDR3 has 14 residues. V was pared by 4 bases and J by 0 bases, with 10 bases between.

CDR3 bases: TGTGCCACCAGCCCCCTTTCGGGAGTATACAATGAGCAGTTCTTC. The encoded protein is CATSPLSGVYNEQFF. V usage is TRBV15 and J usage is TRBJ2-1, with a tentative D call TRBD2 (6 bases). The CDR3 is made up of 15 amino acids. The germline CDR1 and CDR2 sequences are LNHNV and YYDKDF (reference sequence). V shed 5 bases and J shed 4 bases, with 15 bases lying between them.

The chain employs TRBV5-8 and TRBJ2-2; D not certain. The CDR3 has 12 residues. Trimming removed 4 bases at V and 4 bases at J, with 5 bases between. CDR1 SGHTS and CDR2 YDEGEE come from the germline V gene. The CDR3 here is CASSRLTGELFF. In DNA form, the CDR3 reads TGTGCCAGCAGCAGACTCACCGGGGAGCTGTTTTTT.

The CDR3 coding sequence is TGTGCCAGCAGTGGGCCCCAGGGCGCCGCAAACATTCAGTACTTC. Its translation: CASSGPQGAANIQYF. The rearrangement links TRBV6-1 to TRBJ2-4; perhaps TRBD1 as D (5 bases). Germline CDR1 and CDR2: MNHNS and SASEGT. This CDR3 has 15 residues. V gave up 4 bases and J gave up 6 bases, with 16 bases separating them.

This clone has just one count. CDR3 in amino acids: CASPRKGEGHPADTDTQYF. DNA for the CDR3: TGTGCCAGCCCTAGGAAGGGGGAGGGCCATCCAGCCGACACAGATACGCAGTATTTT. The chain is built from TRBV6-4 and TRBJ2-3; D is perhaps TRBD2 (7 bases). The V and J ends lost 8 bases and 2 bases respectively, with 29 bases between them. The V gene's germline CDR1 is MRHNA and CDR2 SNTAGT. The CDR3 has 19 amino acids.

The chain couples TRBV28 to TRBJ1-2; weak D call: TRBD1 (6 bases). CDR1 MDHEN and CDR2 SYDVKM come from the germline V gene. Trimming removed 6 bases from V and 7 bases from J, with 18 bases in between. CDR3 length equals 14 residues. The CDR3 protein is CASSPSPGVGGYTF. The CDR3 DNA follows: TGTGCCAGCAGCCCCTCGCCAGGGGTCGGTGGCTACACCTTC.

The V gene is TRBV28, the J gene TRBJ1-2; 10 positions match TRBD1. The V segment lost 5 bases and the J segment 5 bases; nucleotides outside the gene matches: 8. Germline V lookup: CDR1 MDHEN, CDR2 SYDVKM. CDR3 length: 15 amino acids. The CDR3 DNA sequence: TGTGCCAGCAGTCTAAGGGGACAGGGGAAGTATGGCTACACCTTC. This encodes CASSLRGQGKYGYTF.

This chain links TRBV27 with TRBJ1-6, with 11 bases that match TRBD1. V lost 5 bases, J lost 6 bases, and 12 bases stayed unmatched. CDR1 is MNHEY, CDR2 SMNVEV, per germline (reference sequence). CDR3 size: 18 residues. CDR3: CASSTLGDRGTLNSPLHF. The CDR3 DNA sequence: TGTGCCAGCAGTACCCTAGGGGACAGGGGGACTCTTAATTCACCCCTCCACTTT.

This chain uses TRBV10-3 with TRBJ2-3; weak D call: TRBD1 (6 bases). The germline V gene encodes CDR1 ENHRY and CDR2 SYGVKD. There are 12 residues in the CDR3. With 7 bases removed from V and 6 bases from J, the gap between germline ends came to 11 bases. The DNA of the CDR3 is TGTGCCATCATGGGGGCGGAGGATACGCAGTATTTT. This encodes CAIMGAEDTQYF.

This rearrangement joins TRBV30 to TRBJ2-1; 9 positions match TRBD2. The germline CDR1 and CDR2 sequences are GTSNPN and SVGIG (reference sequence). The CDR3 length is 17 residues. J gave up 3 bases and V 3 bases, and 12 bases lay outside the gene matches. The CDR3 loop reads CAWSGQLAGVGYNEQFF. As DNA, the CDR3 is TGTGCCTGGAGCGGTCAATTAGCGGGAGTGGGCTACAATGAGCAGTTCTTC.

This clone has just a few counts. V and J are TRBV7-9 and TRBJ2-2; D remains unclear. V shed 2 bases and J shed 6 bases, with 4 bases lying between them. The CDR3 is 12 residues long. Germline V CDR1 and CDR2: SEHNR, FQNEAQ (reference sequence). The DNA of the CDR3 is TGTGCCAGCAGCTTACATCCCGGGGAGCTGTTTTTT. Protein sequence: CASSLHPGELFF.

The chain uses TRBV11-2 and TRBJ2-5; 12 bases are shared with TRBD2. The trim removed 1 base at V and 4 bases at J, leaving 13 bases unmatched. Germline V lookup: CDR1 SGHAT, CDR2 FQNNGV. The CDR3 is made up of 19 amino acids. As DNA, the CDR3 is TGTGCCAGCAGCTTAGGGGCGGCTAGCGGGAGGGCCCGGCGAGAGACCCAGTACTTC. Residues: CASSLGAASGRARRETQYF.

This clone appeared once. The chain carries TRBV5-1 and TRBJ2-5; 10 nucleotides line up with TRBD2. CDR3 size: 16 residues. CDR1 is SGHRS and CDR2 is YFSETQ in the germline V gene. J gave up 1 base and V 0 bases, and 3 bases lay outside the gene matches. CDR3 nucleotide sequence: TGCGCCAGCAGCTTGGCCACTAGCGGGATCCAAGAGACCCAGTACTTC. Protein sequence: CASSLATSGIQETQYF.

Only one count was recorded for this clone. The genes are TRBV19 and TRBJ2-1; the D gene is possibly TRBD1 (7 bases). V was clipped by 6 bases and J by 10 bases, with 13 bases between them. The germline V gene has CDR1 LNHDA and CDR2 SQIVND (reference sequence). The CDR3 is 12 amino acids. The CDR3 sequence: CASSRLGGEQFF. In DNA form, the CDR3 reads TGTGCCAGTAGCAGACTAGGGGGCGAGCAGTTCTTC.

The genes are TRBV6-4 and TRBJ2-3, with D perhaps matching TRBD2 (7 bases). V shed 4 bases and J shed 2 bases, with 13 bases lying between them. The CDR3 extends over 15 amino acids. Germline V gene data show CDR1 as MRHNA and CDR2 as SNTAGT. This CDR3 is CASSGEAGATDTQYF. The DNA for the CDR3 is TGTGCCAGCAGTGGAGAGGCGGGGGCCACAGATACGCAGTATTTT.

Comments on this clone: This same CDR3 is encoded by further DNA sequences in the sample. As DNA, the CDR3 is TGCGCCAGCAGCCAAGTGCTAGCGGGAGCAGATACGCAGTATTTT. Encoded protein: CASSQVLAGADTQYF. This chain links TRBV4-1 with TRBJ2-3; TRBD2 aligns across 10 bases. This CDR3 comprises 15 residues. V shed 1 base, J shed 4 bases, and the junction held 2 bases outside the gene matches. Germline V gives CDR1 MGHRA, CDR2 YSYEKL.

The chain is built from TRBV5-1 and TRBJ2-7, with D possibly matching TRBD1 (7 bases). Trimming removed 7 bases from V and 6 bases from J, with 20 bases in between. CDR1 and CDR2 (germline): SGHRS, YFSETQ. The CDR3 has 14 residues. Here the CDR3 DNA reads TGCGCCAGCTGGACAGGCGGGGTAACACGCGAGCAGTACTTC. This encodes CASWTGGVTREQYF.